The entry that follows covers one T cell receptor (beta chain) sequence. What it recognizes is unknown. The data derive from a study of blood T cells in healthy people across ages. Study-wide results and limits: Older age went with lower TCR beta diversity per million T cells, in a roughly linear way.

Primed by a sample-barcoded 5' primer and a J-beta primer mix, a second PCR proceeded for roughly 7 to 12 cycles. Each CDR3 protein is one row after TCRdb ran MiXCR on the 5' RACE reads. Among roughly 1,300,000 distinct CDR3 sequences, around 55% were seen once, and the ten largest hold 6.5% to 8%. This CDR3 has 13 amino acids. The germline V gene encodes CDR1 SNHLY and CDR2 FYNNEI. Trimming pared 5 bases from V and 1 base from J, leaving 8 bases between. This TCR derives from a man aged 18-30 years in good health. The material sequenced was blood. The chain couples TRBV2 to TRBJ1-1; no clear D. DNA of the CDR3: TGTGCCAGCAGTATAGACCAGAACACTGAAGCTTTCTTT. Translated: CASSIDQNTEAFF.